The T cell receptor (beta chain) described here comes from a study of cytomegalovirus exposure and HLA in healthy donors. Across the study: Approximately 170 million T cells yielded over 90 million unique TCR beta sequences in earlier analysis. Study-level results: A missense variant in DCLRE1C was later tied to TCR beta V- and J-gene trimming.

The study ran its PCR with 60 Vbeta and 13 Jbeta primers. Method: immunoSEQ multiplex PCR; TCRdb's copy keeps in-frame clones and lacks some. Here the sample table reports tens of thousands of clones. Germline CDR1 and CDR2: LNHDA and SQIVND (reference sequence). This CDR3 is 14 amino acids long. Between the trimmed V and J ends, which lost 4 bases and 4 bases, there was a span of 11 bases. In the case of this clone: Its target is unknown.

The source is a man aged 45-60 years in good health and CMV-seronegative. The genes are TRBV19 and TRBJ2-1; possibly TRBD1 for D (6 bases). Material: PBMCs. As DNA, the CDR3 is TGTGCCAGTAGTAGGGGGCTTACGTACAATGAGCAGTTCTTC. Encoded protein: CASSRGLTYNEQFF.